This TCR beta chain is from a study of Graves' ophthalmopathy and Graves' hyperthyroidism. General observations from the study: Between ophthalmopathy and stable hyperthyroidism, a 13-signature model drew a separation with about 88% sensitivity and around 80% specificity. In blood appeared most of the expanded thyroid clonotypes whose frequency exceeded 0.001.

The authors amplified TCR beta CDR3 regions, and they did so from RNA transcripts for repertoire sequencing. In the first round, RT-PCR was carried out with HTBI primers, and a multiplex PCR formed the second round. TCRdb reprocessed the multiplex PCR reads via MiXCR and lists one record per CDR3 protein. The sample holds under 250,000 distinct CDR3 sequences, approximately 29% seen once. Trimming took off 3 bases at V and 1 base at J, with 10 bases between the two ends. CDR3 size: 13 residues. The germline gives CDR1 GTSNPN, CDR2 SVGIG (reference sequence). This clonotype was seen at least ten times. Its antigen is as yet unknown.

This receptor was taken from a man between 45 and 60 years old with Graves' ophthalmopathy. The sequenced material came from peripheral blood. This chain uses TRBV30 with TRBJ2-7; weak D call: TRBD1 (6 bases). The DNA of the CDR3 is TGTGCCTGGAGCAGGGGCAGTTCCTACGAGCAGTACTTC. It is translated as CAWSRGSSYEQYF.